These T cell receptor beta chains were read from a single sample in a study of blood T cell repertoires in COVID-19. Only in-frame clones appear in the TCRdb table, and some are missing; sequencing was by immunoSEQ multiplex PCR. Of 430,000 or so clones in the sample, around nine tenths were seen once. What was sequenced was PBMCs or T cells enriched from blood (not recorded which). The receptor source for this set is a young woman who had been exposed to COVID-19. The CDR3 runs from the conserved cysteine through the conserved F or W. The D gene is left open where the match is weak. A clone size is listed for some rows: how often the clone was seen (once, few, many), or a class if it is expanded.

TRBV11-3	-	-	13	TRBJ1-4	TGTGCCAGCAGCGCGACGGCTAGTGAAAAACTGTTTTTT	CASSATASEKLFF
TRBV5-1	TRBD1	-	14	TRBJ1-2	TGCGCCAGCAGCTTGTGGACAGGGGAGGTCGGCTACACCTTC	CASSLWTGEVGYTF
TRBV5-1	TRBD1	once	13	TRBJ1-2	TGCGCCAGCACAACGACAGGGAGCTATGGCTACACCTTC	CASTTTGSYGYTF
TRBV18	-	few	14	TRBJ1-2	TGTGCCAGCTCACCACCGGGGGGGGGCCATGGCTACACCTTC	CASSPPGGGHGYTF
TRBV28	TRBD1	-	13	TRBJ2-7	TGTGCCAGCAGTTTAACAGGGGACTACGAGCAGTACTTC	CASSLTGDYEQYF
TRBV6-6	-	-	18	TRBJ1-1	TGTGCCAGCAGTCCCAGGGAGGGAGGGTCCCTACTGAACACTGAAGCTTTCTTT	CASSPREGGSLLNTEAFF
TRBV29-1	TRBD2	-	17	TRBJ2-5	TGCAGCGTGGCGGGGACTAGCGGGGGCCTCTTTCAAGAGACCCAGTACTTC	CSVAGTSGGLFQETQYF
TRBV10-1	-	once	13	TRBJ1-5	TGCGCCAGCTCATCGGGGATCAATCAGCCCCAGCATTTT	CASSSGINQPQHF
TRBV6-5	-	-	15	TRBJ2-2	TGTGCCAGCAGTTACGACGCGTCGGGGGCCGGGGAGCTGTTTTTT	CASSYDASGAGELFF
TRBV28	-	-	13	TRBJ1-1	TGTGCCAGCGGACGGGTGCGGGACACTGAAGCTTTCTTT	CASGRVRDTEAFF
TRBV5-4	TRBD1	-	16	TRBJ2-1	TGTGCCAGCAGCTTGTCAATGGGTCAGGGGGTAAATGAGCAGTTCTTC	CASSLSMGQGVNEQFF
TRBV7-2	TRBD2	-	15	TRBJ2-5	TGTGCCAGCAGCTTTAACCTAGCGGACCAAGAGACCCAGTACTTC	CASSFNLADQETQYF
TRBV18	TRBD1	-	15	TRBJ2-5	TGTGCCAGCTCACCGGACAGGGTCGGCCAAGAGACCCAGTACTTC	CASSPDRVGQETQYF
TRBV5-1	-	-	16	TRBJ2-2	TGCGCCAGCAGCTCCTCGACTAGTTCGAACACCGGGGAGCTGTTTTTT	CASSSSTSSNTGELFF
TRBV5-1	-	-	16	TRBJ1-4	TGCGCCAGCAGCCCATTGCCAGGGTCAACTAATGAAAAACTGTTTTTT	CASSPLPGSTNEKLFF
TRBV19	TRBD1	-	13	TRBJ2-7	TGTGCCAGTAGTATGGGACAGGGCTACGAGCAGTACTTC	CASSMGQGYEQYF
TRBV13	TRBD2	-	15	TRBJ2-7	TGTGCCAGCAGCGATCGGACTAGCGGTACCTACGAGCAGTACTTC	CASSDRTSGTYEQYF
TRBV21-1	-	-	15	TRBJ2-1	TGTGCCAGCAGCCTCGGGACTAGCGGACTTAATGAGCAGTTCTTC	CASSLGTSGLNEQFF
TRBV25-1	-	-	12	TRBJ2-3	TGTGCCAGCAGTGAGGCCCTTTATACGCAGTATTTT	CASSEALYTQYF
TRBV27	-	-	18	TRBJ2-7	TGTGCCAGCAGTTTATCGTCCGGGGGAACAGGGGACGTGGGCGAGCAGTACTTC	CASSLSSGGTGDVGEQYF
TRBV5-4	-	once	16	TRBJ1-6	TGTGCCAGCAGCCCGGAGCCTCCCGTGACCAATTCACCCCTCCACTTT	CASSPEPPVTNSPLHF
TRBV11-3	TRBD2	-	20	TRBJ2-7	TGTGCCAGCAGCTTACCCCGCCGGACTAGCGGGAGAGTCGTGAGGTACGAGCAGTACTTC	CASSLPRRTSGRVVRYEQYF
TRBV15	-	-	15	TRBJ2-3	TGTGCCACCAGCAGAGTTGGAGGTAGCACAGATACGCAGTATTTT	CATSRVGGSTDTQYF
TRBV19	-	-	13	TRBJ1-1	TGTGCCAGTAGTCAGACAGGGAACACTGAAGCTTTCTTT	CASSQTGNTEAFF
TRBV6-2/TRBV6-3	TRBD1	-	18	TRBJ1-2	TGTGCCAGCAGCCAACGTACCGGGACAGGGAGAAGTACCTATGGCTACACCTTC	CASSQRTGTGRSTYGYTF